This T cell receptor (beta chain) is from a study of shared clonotypes between healthy human individuals. Whole-study results and caveats: In the sorted subsets, rarefaction showed sequencing was incomplete despite large depth. The small donor group covered limited genetic and exposure diversity.

Germline V gene sequence: CDR1 LGHNT, CDR2 FRNRAP. The V gene lost 0 bases and the J gene lost 7 bases, with 7 bases spanning the gap. This CDR3 has 13 residues. Repertoires were generated with immunoSEQ multiplex PCR, while TCRdb's copy carries only in-frame clones and drops some. There are about 2.4 million clones in the sample; over 85% occur only once, and 0.36% lies in the top ten. To note about this clone: What it recognizes is unknown.

Sample: naive CD4+ T cells from PBMCs. Described subset: CD45RA+ positively selected. The sequence derives from a man younger than 30 in good health. Some clones in this sample may be carry-over from other donors' samples. The chain joins TRBV12-5 to TRBJ2-1; D might be TRBD1 (5 bases). CDR3 bases: TGTGCTAGTGGTTTGGTAAGGGGTAATGAGCAGTTCTTC. Amino acids: CASGLVRGNEQFF. The whole variable domain, filled in from reference TRBV12-5 and TRBJ2-1, reads DARVTQTPRHKVTEMGQEVTMRCQPILGHNTVFWYRQTMMQGLELLAYFRNRAPLDDSGMPKDRFSAEMPDATLATLKIQPSEPRDSAVYFCASGLVRGNEQFFGPGTRLTVL.